A single T cell receptor beta chain is shown here with its context. Its antigen is currently unknown. This specimen belongs to a study of cytomegalovirus exposure and HLA in healthy donors. Vbeta (60) and Jbeta (13) primers were used in the PCR. This table comes from immunoSEQ multiplex PCR, and its TCRdb copy is limited to in-frame clones, with some not included. Of around 150,000 clones in the sample, around four fifths were seen once. General observations from the study: One cluster of highly shared sequence variants probably arose as a sequencing artifact. Follow-up analysis later connected one missense variant in DCLRE1C with trimming of TCR beta V- and J-genes.

Germline lookup yields CDR1 MNHNS and CDR2 SASEGT. The CDR3 runs to 18 residues. V shed 1 base and J 2 bases; nucleotides not matched to a gene: 7. The sample comprised PBMCs. The chain employs TRBV6-1 and TRBJ2-7; TRBD2 matches 14 bases. The source is a woman between 50 and 59 years old in good health and CMV-seronegative. The CDR3 spells CASSEGGLAGVRPYEQYF. CDR3 coding DNA: TGTGCCAGCAGTGAAGGGGGACTAGCGGGAGTGCGACCCTACGAGCAGTACTTC.